This TCR beta chain was obtained from a study of somatic mutations in cytotoxic T cells in rheumatoid arthritis. Overall study context: At nearly 100% purity, some V beta antibody-stained T-cell populations were flow-sorted, and these included V beta1+ cells that were sequenced for TCRB.

With regard to this clone: Its antigen remains unidentified.

Findings of the study overall: In rheumatoid arthritis patients, unlike healthy controls, CD8+ clonality rose with age. Clonality of CD8+ T cells, which was compared between rheumatoid arthritis patients and age-matched healthy controls, did not differ significantly.

The CDR3 length is 14 residues. The ends were cut back, 7 bases at V and 1 base at J, with 9 bases in the middle. Germline V gene lookup returns CDR1 SGDLS and CDR2 YYNGEE. The protocol was immunoSEQ multiplex PCR, while the TCRdb copy is restricted to in-frame clones and leaves out a portion. The sample holds around 15,000 clones, roughly 80% seen once. The specimen was CD8+ T cells sorted from blood. The V call is TRBV9, the J call TRBJ2-6, with D unresolved. This TCR was sampled from an adult with rheumatoid arthritis. The CDR3 sequence: CASSTPSGANVLTF. CDR3 bases: TGTGCCAGCTCTACACCATCTGGGGCCAACGTCCTGACTTTC.